This passage covers 10 T cell receptor beta chains from one sample sequenced in a study of T-cell memory formation after mild COVID-19. MiXCR, applied by TCRdb to the 5' RACE reads, yields one record per CDR3 protein. The sample contains around 100,000 distinct CDR3 sequences, about 20% of which appear only once. Material for sequencing was PBMCs or a T cell subset sorted from them (not recorded which). Source of these receptors: a man between 18 and 35 years old who had mild COVID-19 (a few samples of this study predate the infection). Cell type and time point are not known.

The sample holds a few counts of this clonotype. This rearrangement joins TRBV4-1 to TRBJ1-6, with D possibly TRBD1 on 5 matching bases. The ends were cut back, 4 bases at V and 6 bases at J, with 16 bases in the middle. Germline V gene lookup returns CDR1 MGHRA and CDR2 YSYEKL. The CDR3 totals 16 residues. CDR3 nucleotide sequence: TGCGCCAGCAGCCCGCAGGGCCGACTAAGTAATTCACCCCTCCACTTT. It encodes CASSPQGRLSNSPLHF.

This clonotype was counted between two and nine times. The chain has TRBV6-6 and TRBJ1-5; D unresolved. The CDR3 spans 11 residues. CDR1 and CDR2 from the germline V gene are MNHNY and SVGAGI (reference sequence). V lost 2 bases, J lost 8 bases, and 4 bases lay in between. CDR3 region: CASSYGEPQHF. DNA of the CDR3: TGTGCCAGCAGTTACGGGGAGCCCCAGCATTTT.

CDR3 sequence reads: CASSQGRGASVGELFF. The CDR3 coding sequence is TGTGCCAGCAGCCAAGGACGGGGGGCCTCGGTCGGGGAGCTGTTTTTT. This chain joins TRBV3-1 and TRBJ2-2, with D perhaps matching TRBD2 (7 bases). The CDR3 consists of 16 residues. Trimming cost V 1 base and J 7 bases, with 16 bases left between them. The germline V gene has CDR1 LGHDT and CDR2 YNNKEL (reference sequence).

The chain has TRBV5-1 and TRBJ2-7; TRBD2 is a possible D gene (6 bases). Germline values: CDR1 SGHRS, CDR2 YFSETQ. The ends were cut back, 8 bases at V and 1 base at J, with 16 bases in the middle. This CDR3 contains 14 residues. CDR3 protein: CARLGGLGSYEQYV. The DNA for the CDR3 is TGCGCCAGACTCGGGGGTTTGGGTTCCTACGAGCAGTACGTC.

The chain uses TRBV10-3 and TRBJ2-1; 9 bases are a match to TRBD2. V lost 0 bases to trimming and J lost 9 bases; unmatched junction nucleotides: 9. This CDR3 comprises 16 residues. Germline CDR1 reads ENHRY; CDR2 reads SYGVKD. CDR3 in DNA: TGTGCCATCAGTGAGTCAAGAGCGGGGGGTATGAGTGAGCAGTTCTTC. It yields the protein CAISESRAGGMSEQFF.

The chain is built from TRBV27 and TRBJ2-7; the D is unclear. Germline CDR1 reads MNHEY; CDR2 reads SMNVEV (reference sequence). The CDR3 runs to 12 residues. Trimming cost V 7 bases and J 0 bases, with 7 bases left between them. CDR3 coding DNA: TGTGCCAGCACCGACTCCTCCTACGAGCAGTACTTC. Its translation is CASTDSSYEQYF.

This clonotype was detected many times. CDR3 sequence (DNA): TGCGCCAGCAGCTTGAAATTGCAGGGGGCGCGGCCCGGGGAGCTGTTTTTT. It encodes CASSLKLQGARPGELFF. The chain links TRBV5-1 to TRBJ2-2, with TRBD1 matching 8 bases. CDR1 SGHRS and CDR2 YFSETQ come from the germline V gene. V shed 1 base and J 6 bases; nucleotides not matched to a gene: 11. This CDR3 is 17 amino acids long.

This clonotype was observed a handful of times. V usage is TRBV12-3 or TRBV12-4 and J usage is TRBJ2-3, with D possibly called TRBD1 or TRBD2 (5 bases each). V was trimmed by 5 bases and J by 2 bases, leaving 11 bases between them. CDR3 size: 14 residues. CDR3 sequence reads: CASSPGRTTDTQYF. CDR3 DNA sequence: TGTGCCAGCAGTCCGGGACGGACCACAGATACGCAGTATTTT.

CDR3 in DNA: TGTGCCAGCAGTGGGGCAAGGGAAGCTTTCTTT. This encodes CASSGAREAFF. This chain joins TRBV7-2 and TRBJ1-1, with a possible D match to TRBD1 (5 bases). V lost 6 bases to trimming and J lost 8 bases, with 10 bases between them. Germline CDR1 SGHTA, CDR2 FQGNSA. The CDR3 is 11 amino acids.

This chain uses TRBV7-8 with TRBJ2-2; a weak D match, TRBD1 (7 bases). The CDR3 has 17 residues. V shed 2 bases and J shed 7 bases, with 20 bases lying between them. Germline CDR1 is SGHVS and CDR2 is FQNEAQ. Here the CDR3 reads CASSLMRRGRTNGELFF. For the CDR3, the DNA is TGTGCCAGCAGCTTAATGCGGAGGGGGCGGACTAACGGGGAGCTGTTTTTT.